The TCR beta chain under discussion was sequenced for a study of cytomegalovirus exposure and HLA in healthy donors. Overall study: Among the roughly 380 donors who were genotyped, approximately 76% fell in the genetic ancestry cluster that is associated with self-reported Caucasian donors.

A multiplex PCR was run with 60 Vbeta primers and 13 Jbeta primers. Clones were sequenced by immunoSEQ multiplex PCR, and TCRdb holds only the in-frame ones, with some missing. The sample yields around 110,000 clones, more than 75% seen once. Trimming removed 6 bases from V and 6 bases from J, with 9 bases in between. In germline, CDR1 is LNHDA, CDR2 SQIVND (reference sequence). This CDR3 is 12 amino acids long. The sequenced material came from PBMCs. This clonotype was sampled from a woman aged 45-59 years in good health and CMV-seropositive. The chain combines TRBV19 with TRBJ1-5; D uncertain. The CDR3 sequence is CASREALQPQHF. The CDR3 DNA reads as TGTGCCAGTAGGGAGGCCCTTCAGCCCCAGCATTTT.